This T cell receptor (beta chain) came from a study of CD8 T cells in ankylosing spondylitis. The CDR3 runs 14 residues. V lost 5 bases, J lost 0 bases, and 11 bases lay in between. The germline V gene has CDR1 DFQATT and CDR2 SNEGSKA (reference sequence). Generation of TCR beta libraries employed quantitative 5'-RACE incorporating molecular barcodes. Using its own MiXCR run on the 5' RACE reads, TCRdb lists one record per CDR3 protein. The top ten clones hold under 0.6% of a sample with about 800,000 distinct CDR3 sequences, about 12% of them seen once. Broader study findings: Typical of ankylosing spondylitis blood, it appeared, was a TCR beta motif of eight highly homologous variants. Reactive arthritis synovial fluid and blood were previously reported to contain some motif variants.

This clonotype was counted only a few times. The antigen is undetermined. This chain links TRBV20-1 with TRBJ2-1; maybe TRBD2 (6 bases). The sample consisted of blood, either unsorted or a sorted T cell fraction (not recorded which). This clonotype was obtained from a male donor with ankylosing spondylitis. CDR3 in DNA: TGCAGTGCTGGCGGGGAGAGCTCCTACAATGAGCAGTTCTTC. Translated, it gives CSAGGESSYNEQFF.